The table lists the clone carrying this TCR beta chain with a few counts. Its cognate antigen is unknown. This sample stems from a study of cytotoxic CD8 clonotypes in ibrutinib-treated CLL. Study-wide background: Response specimens were obtained following a median treatment duration of approximately 13 months, with a range of 6 to 36.

Study-wide results and caveats: Stable or contracted on treatment, public clonotypes were also uncommon. Measured clonality at baseline was greater than in age-matched healthy donors and tracked with circulating CD8+ T-cell counts.

The protocol was immunoSEQ multiplex PCR, while the TCRdb copy is restricted to in-frame clones and leaves out a portion. The sample contains hundreds of thousands of clones, about 61% of which appear only once. This clonotype originated in a human donor with chronic lymphocytic leukemia. The sample was PBMCs, taken after 36 months of ibrutinib treatment.

The CDR3 loop is CASSSAGTGGYEQYF. The DNA for the CDR3 is TGCGCCAGCAGCTCGGCTGGGACAGGGGGCTACGAGCAGTACTTC. The chain has TRBV5-1 and TRBJ2-7, with 11 bases lining up with TRBD1. V was pared by 3 bases and J by 3 bases, with 5 bases of the junction left unmatched. The CDR3 covers 15 residues. CDR1 SGHRS and CDR2 YFSETQ come from the germline V gene. The full variable domain, rest sourced from reference TRBV5-1 and TRBJ2-7, is KAGVTQTPRYLIKTRGQQVTLSCSPISGHRSVSWYQQTPGQGLQFLFEYFSETQRNKGNFPGRFSGRQFSNSRSEMNVSTLELGDSALYLCASSSAGTGGYEQYFGPGTRLTVT.